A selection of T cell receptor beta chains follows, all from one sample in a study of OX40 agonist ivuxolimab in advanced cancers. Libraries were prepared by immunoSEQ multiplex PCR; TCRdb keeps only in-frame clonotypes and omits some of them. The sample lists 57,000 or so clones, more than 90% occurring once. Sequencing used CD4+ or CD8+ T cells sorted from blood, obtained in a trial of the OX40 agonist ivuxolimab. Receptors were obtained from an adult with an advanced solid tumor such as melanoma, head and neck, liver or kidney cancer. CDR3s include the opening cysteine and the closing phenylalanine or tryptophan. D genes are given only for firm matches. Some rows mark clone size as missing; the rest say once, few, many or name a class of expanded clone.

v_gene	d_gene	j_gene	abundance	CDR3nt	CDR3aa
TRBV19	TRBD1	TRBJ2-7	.	TGTGCCAGTAGGGACAGGGGGTACGAGCAGTACTTC	CASRDRGYEQYF
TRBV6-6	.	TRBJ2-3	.	TGTGCCAGCAGCCCACGAGGCAGCACAGATACGCAGTATTTT	CASSPRGSTDTQYF
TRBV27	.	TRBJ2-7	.	TGTGCCAGCAGTTCTGCCGGGGCAGGCTCCTACGAGCAGTACTTC	CASSSAGAGSYEQYF
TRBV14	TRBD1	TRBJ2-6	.	TGTGCCAGCAGCTACAGGGGGGCTGGGGCCAACGTCCTGACTTTC	CASSYRGAGANVLTF
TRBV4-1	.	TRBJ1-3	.	TGCGCCAGCAGCCAACCCCTAAGGGCCCGGTGGAGCTCTGGAAACACCATATATTTT	CASSQPLRARWSSGNTIYF
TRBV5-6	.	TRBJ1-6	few	TGTGCCAGCAGCCGACAAAGGGGCAAAAATTCACCCCTCCACTTT	CASSRQRGKNSPLHF
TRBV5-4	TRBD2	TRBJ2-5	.	TGTGCCAGCAGCAAAAAAAGCGGGGGGGCTGAGACCCAGTACTTC	CASSKKSGGAETQYF
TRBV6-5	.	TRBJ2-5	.	TGTGCCAGCAGTCGGGACTCTCAGTACCAAGAGACCCAGTACTTC	CASSRDSQYQETQYF
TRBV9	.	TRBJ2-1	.	TGTGCCAGTAGCTCGGGGCCGAGCTCCTACAATGAGCAGTTCTTC	CASSSGPSSYNEQFF
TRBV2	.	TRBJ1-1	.	TGTGCCAGCACGATAGGAGGTAAGAACACTGAAGCTTTCTTT	CASTIGGKNTEAFF
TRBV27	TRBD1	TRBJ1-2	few	TGTGCCAGCGGCGGGACAGGCGGTGGCTACACCTTC	CASGGTGGGYTF
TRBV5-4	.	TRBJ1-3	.	TGTGCCAGCAGCTTGAAGGGGTCTGGAAACACCATATATTTT	CASSLKGSGNTIYF
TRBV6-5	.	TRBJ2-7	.	TGTGCCAGCAAGGGGACCCCCTACGAGCAGTACTTC	CASKGTPYEQYF
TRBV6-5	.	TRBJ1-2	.	TGTGCCAGCAGTGAATCGACAGCAGACTATGGCTACACCTTC	CASSESTADYGYTF
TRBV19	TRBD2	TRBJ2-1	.	TGTGCCAGTAGTTCCCGTCCAGCGGGGTCATACAATGAGCAGTTCTTC	CASSSRPAGSYNEQFF
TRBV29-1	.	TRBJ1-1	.	TGCAGCGTCCGAAAAGGAAACACTGAAGCTTTCTTT	CSVRKGNTEAFF
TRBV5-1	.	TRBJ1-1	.	TGCGCCAGCAGCCTGGGGCTTATGCACACTGAAGCTTTCTTT	CASSLGLMHTEAFF
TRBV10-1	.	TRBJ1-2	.	TGCGCCAGCAGTTCGGACACCGACTATGGCTACACCTTC	CASSSDTDYGYTF
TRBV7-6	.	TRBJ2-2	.	TGTGCCAGCAGCTTACAACCTCCACTTAACACCGGGGAGCTGTTTTTT	CASSLQPPLNTGELFF
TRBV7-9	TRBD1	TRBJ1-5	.	TGTGCCAGCAGCTTAGCGGACGGGACAGTTAGCAATCAGCCCCAGCATTTT	CASSLADGTVSNQPQHF
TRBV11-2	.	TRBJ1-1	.	TGTGCCAGCAGCTTACAGGGGACCATGAACACTGAAGCTTTCTTT	CASSLQGTMNTEAFF
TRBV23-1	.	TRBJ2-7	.	TGCGCCAGCAGGAAATTGGGACTTCTAAAAAACTACGAGCAGTACTTC	CASRKLGLLKNYEQYF
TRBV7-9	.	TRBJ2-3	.	TGTGCCAGCGGGCAGGACGCAGATACGCAGTATTTT	CASGQDADTQYF
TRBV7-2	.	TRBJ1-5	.	TGTGCCAGCAGCCTCGGGACGGGGTTCGCCCAGCATTTT	CASSLGTGFAQHF
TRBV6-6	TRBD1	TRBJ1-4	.	TGTGCCAGCAGTTACAGGGGGCAGGATGAAAAACTGTTTTTT	CASSYRGQDEKLFF
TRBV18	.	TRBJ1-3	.	TGTGCCAGCTCACCGGCAGACAAGGGAAACACCATATATTTT	CASSPADKGNTIYF
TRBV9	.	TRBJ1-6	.	TGTGCCAGCAGCAACACCAATTCACCCCTCCACTTT	CASSNTNSPLHF